These T cell receptor beta chains were read from a single sample in a study of blood T cell repertoires in COVID-19. Profiled with immunoSEQ multiplex PCR; TCRdb holds only in-frame clones, not every one. The sample lists roughly 380,000 clones, almost 90% occurring once. The sequenced material came from PBMCs or T cells enriched from blood (not recorded which). These receptors were collected from a woman aged 30 to 39 who had been exposed to COVID-19. The CDR3 runs from the conserved cysteine through the conserved F or W. A D gene is named only where the DNA matches it firmly. Only some rows state a clone size, as once, few, many or a class for expanded clones.

clone size: NA
CDR3 length: 17
J gene: TRBJ2-2
D gene: TRBD1
V gene: TRBV5-5
CDR3 protein: CASSLAWDRVLTGELFF
CDR3 DNA: TGTGCCAGCAGCTTGGCCTGGGACAGGGTTTTAACCGGGGAGCTGTTTTTT

clone size: few
CDR3 length: 14
J gene: TRBJ2-5
D gene: NA
V gene: TRBV18
CDR3 protein: CASSPPTLQETQYF
CDR3 DNA: TGTGCCAGCTCACCCCCGACTCTCCAAGAGACCCAGTACTTC

clone size: NA
CDR3 length: 17
J gene: TRBJ1-5
D gene: NA
V gene: TRBV4-1
CDR3 protein: CASSQDLGMEGNQPQHF
CDR3 DNA: TGCGCCAGCAGCCAAGATCTGGGGATGGAGGGCAATCAGCCCCAGCATTTT

clone size: NA
CDR3 length: 15
J gene: TRBJ2-5
D gene: TRBD1
V gene: TRBV28
CDR3 protein: CASSPTGPRQETQYF
CDR3 DNA: TGTGCCAGCAGCCCGACAGGGCCACGCCAAGAGACCCAGTACTTC

clone size: NA
CDR3 length: 15
J gene: TRBJ1-2
D gene: NA
V gene: TRBV28
CDR3 protein: CASSFLGALNYGYTF
CDR3 DNA: TGTGCCAGCAGTTTTTTAGGGGCCCTTAACTATGGCTACACCTTC

clone size: NA
CDR3 length: 17
J gene: TRBJ2-1
D gene: NA
V gene: TRBV28
CDR3 protein: CASSLGAAHSSYNEQFF
CDR3 DNA: TGTGCCAGCAGCTTGGGGGCGGCCCACAGCTCCTACAATGAGCAGTTCTTC

clone size: NA
CDR3 length: 15
J gene: TRBJ2-1
D gene: TRBD1
V gene: TRBV2
CDR3 protein: CASSDEGQGYNEQFF
CDR3 DNA: TGTGCCAGCAGTGATGAGGGACAGGGGTACAATGAGCAGTTCTTC

clone size: NA
CDR3 length: 21
J gene: TRBJ2-6
D gene: NA
V gene: TRBV2
CDR3 protein: CASSEASGRGGRSSGANVLTF
CDR3 DNA: TGTGCCAGCAGTGAAGCGTCCGGGCGGGGAGGTCGGTCTTCTGGGGCCAACGTCCTGACTTTC

clone size: once
CDR3 length: 13
J gene: TRBJ1-2
D gene: TRBD1
V gene: TRBV6-5
CDR3 protein: CASRTGAYYGYTF
CDR3 DNA: TGTGCCAGCAGGACAGGGGCCTACTATGGCTACACCTTC

clone size: NA
CDR3 length: 17
J gene: TRBJ2-5
D gene: TRBD2
V gene: TRBV11-3
CDR3 protein: CASSLRLAGVGVKTQYF
CDR3 DNA: TGTGCCAGCAGCTTACGCTTAGCGGGAGTTGGAGTGAAGACCCAGTACTTC

clone size: NA
CDR3 length: 16
J gene: TRBJ1-2
D gene: TRBD1
V gene: TRBV6-5
CDR3 protein: CASSYFLQGGRYGYTF
CDR3 DNA: TGTGCCAGCAGTTACTTCCTACAGGGGGGCCGCTATGGCTACACCTTC

clone size: NA
CDR3 length: 14
J gene: TRBJ1-2
D gene: NA
V gene: TRBV25-1
CDR3 protein: CASSEEGRNDGYTF
CDR3 DNA: TGTGCCAGCAGTGAAGAGGGGAGGAACGATGGCTACACCTTC

clone size: once
CDR3 length: 15
J gene: TRBJ1-2
D gene: NA
V gene: TRBV9
CDR3 protein: CASSVAPDTRSGYTF
CDR3 DNA: TGTGCCAGCAGCGTAGCTCCCGACACTCGAAGCGGCTACACCTTC

clone size: NA
CDR3 length: 14
J gene: TRBJ2-7
D gene: TRBD2
V gene: TRBV30
CDR3 protein: CAWSVLGLAGEQYF
CDR3 DNA: TGTGCCTGGAGTGTACTTGGACTAGCGGGGGAGCAGTACTTC

clone size: NA
CDR3 length: 16
J gene: TRBJ2-1
D gene: TRBD2
V gene: TRBV2
CDR3 protein: CASSEASGRATNEQFF
CDR3 DNA: TGTGCCAGCAGTGAAGCGAGCGGGAGGGCCACTAATGAGCAGTTCTTC

clone size: NA
CDR3 length: 14
J gene: TRBJ2-7
D gene: TRBD1
V gene: TRBV28
CDR3 protein: CASSSAGQDYEQYF
CDR3 DNA: TGTGCCAGCAGTTCTGCAGGACAGGACTACGAGCAGTACTTC

clone size: NA
CDR3 length: 18
J gene: TRBJ1-1
D gene: NA
V gene: TRBV4-1
CDR3 protein: CASSQDRDAAGRSTEAFF
CDR3 DNA: TGCGCCAGCAGCCAAGATAGGGATGCGGCGGGGCGCAGCACTGAAGCTTTCTTT

clone size: NA
CDR3 length: 17
J gene: TRBJ2-2
D gene: TRBD1
V gene: TRBV13
CDR3 protein: CASSPPPGGGYTGELFF
CDR3 DNA: TGTGCCAGCAGCCCACCCCCAGGGGGCGGATACACCGGGGAGCTGTTTTTT